This is a list of T cell receptor beta chains from one sample in a study of blood T cell repertoires in COVID-19. TCRdb's table, derived via immunoSEQ multiplex PCR, lists solely in-frame clones and lacks some. The sample contains some 120,000 clones, approximately 90% of which appear only once. Material for sequencing was peripheral blood. The receptor source for this set is a man between 50 and 59 years old with COVID-19, enrolled during active disease. CDR3s include the opening cysteine and the closing phenylalanine or tryptophan. D genes are given only for firm matches. Not all rows give a size; the values are once, few, many and, for expanded clones, a class.

d_gene	v_gene	abundance	j_gene	CDR3aa	CDR3nt
TRBD1	TRBV5-1	-	TRBJ1-1	CASSLVSTGYLNTEAFF	TGCGCCAGCAGCTTGGTTTCGACAGGGTATTTGAACACTGAAGCTTTCTTT
-	TRBV27	-	TRBJ2-1	CASSLPGYSEQFF	TGTGCCAGCAGTTTACCAGGGTATAGTGAGCAGTTCTTC
-	TRBV29-1	-	TRBJ2-7	CSVRQGGHEQYF	TGCAGCGTTAGACAGGGAGGACACGAGCAGTACTTC
-	TRBV19	-	TRBJ2-5	CASSIGREETQYF	TGTGCCAGTAGTATAGGCAGGGAAGAGACCCAGTACTTC
-	TRBV20-1	once	TRBJ1-1	CSATDPGSNTEAFF	TGCAGTGCTACTGATCCAGGGTCGAACACTGAAGCTTTCTTT
TRBD1	TRBV7-2	-	TRBJ2-1	CASSSDRGGYNEQFF	TGTGCCAGCAGCTCGGACAGGGGAGGTTACAATGAGCAGTTCTTC
TRBD1	TRBV24-1	-	TRBJ1-3	CATSASGGGNTIYF	TGTGCCACCAGTGCATCAGGGGGTGGAAACACCATATATTTT
TRBD1	TRBV19	-	TRBJ2-7	CASRDRGSEQYF	TGTGCCAGCCGGGACAGGGGCTCCGAGCAGTACTTC
-	TRBV6-5	once	TRBJ1-4	CASSSALTSKNEKLFF	TGTGCCAGCAGTTCCGCCCTAACTTCAAAGAATGAAAAACTGTTTTTT
-	TRBV7-3	-	TRBJ2-7	CASSPPGGGEQYF	TGTGCCAGCAGCCCCCCCGGGGGTGGCGAGCAGTACTTC
-	TRBV3-1/TRBV3-2	once	TRBJ1-1	CASSQDPPEEGTNTEAFF	TGTGCCAGCAGCCAAGATCCCCCAGAAGAGGGGACTAACACTGAAGCTTTCTTT
-	TRBV7-9	-	TRBJ1-4	CASSLEDSSPFF	TGTGCCAGCAGCTTAGAGGACAGTTCTCCGTTTTTT
TRBD1	TRBV6-2/TRBV6-3	-	TRBJ1-5	CASSSGQSFQPQHF	TGTGCCAGCAGTTCGGGACAGTCCTTTCAGCCCCAGCATTTT
-	TRBV19	once	TRBJ1-2	CASSITARGYYGYTF	TGTGCCAGTAGTATAACCGCCCGGGGGTACTATGGCTACACCTTC
-	TRBV5-1	once	TRBJ2-3	CASRRGSTDTQYF	TGCGCCAGCAGGCGGGGTAGCACAGATACGCAGTATTTT
-	TRBV30	-	TRBJ1-6	CAWSPHRDSPLHF	TGTGCCTGGAGCCCACACAGGGACTCACCCCTCCACTTT
TRBD2	TRBV7-9	-	TRBJ2-5	CASSLGAGQETQYF	TGTGCCAGCAGCTTAGGAGCGGGACAAGAGACCCAGTACTTC
TRBD1	TRBV19	-	TRBJ2-2	CATRHGTVNTGELFF	TGTGCCACCCGGCATGGGACAGTAAACACCGGGGAGCTGTTTTTT
TRBD2	TRBV6-5	-	TRBJ2-2	CVVLRLAGGELFF	TGTGTCGTCCTTAGGTTAGCGGGCGGGGAGCTGTTTTTT
TRBD2	TRBV7-8	-	TRBJ2-5	CASSALAGVSQETQYF	TGTGCCAGCAGCGCACTAGCGGGAGTGAGCCAAGAGACCCAGTACTTC
TRBD1	TRBV6-2/TRBV6-3	-	TRBJ1-5	CASSFRQGASNQPQHF	TGTGCCAGCAGTTTCAGACAGGGGGCTAGCAATCAGCCCCAGCATTTT
-	TRBV5-1	-	TRBJ2-1	CASSSSNYYNEQFF	TGCGCCAGCAGCTCCTCTAACTACTACAATGAGCAGTTCTTC
TRBD2	TRBV7-6	-	TRBJ2-1	CASSLNSGRSSYNEQFF	TGTGCCAGCAGCTTAAATAGCGGGAGGAGTTCCTACAATGAGCAGTTCTTC
-	TRBV18	-	TRBJ1-6	CASSPPGSLNSPLHF	TGTGCCAGCTCACCACCTGGCTCCCTTAATTCACCCCTCCACTTT
-	TRBV29-1	-	TRBJ2-1	CSVESGQGVDEQFF	TGCAGCGTTGAAAGTGGTCAGGGCGTTGATGAGCAGTTCTTC
-	TRBV7-9	once	TRBJ1-1	CASSLGGEAFF	TGTGCCAGCAGCTTAGGCGGAGAAGCTTTCTTT
-	TRBV4-1	-	TRBJ1-5	CASSQEPGFRTSNQPQHF	TGCGCCAGCAGCCAAGAACCCGGGTTTCGAACTAGCAATCAGCCCCAGCATTTT
TRBD2	TRBV5-1	-	TRBJ2-1	CASRRTSGASSYNEQFF	TGCGCCAGCAGAAGGACTAGCGGGGCTAGCTCCTACAATGAGCAGTTCTTC
TRBD1	TRBV5-1	once	TRBJ1-6	CASSFTLGQEGSPLHF	TGCGCCAGCAGCTTCACGCTAGGACAGGAGGGGTCACCCCTCCACTTT
TRBD2	TRBV19	-	TRBJ2-5	CASSIGGSSETQYF	TGTGCCAGTAGTATTGGCGGGAGTTCAGAGACCCAGTACTTC
-	TRBV12-3/TRBV12-4	-	TRBJ1-6	CASSFSQGSPLHF	TGTGCCAGCAGTTTTTCCCAGGGCTCACCCCTCCACTTT
TRBD2	TRBV9	-	TRBJ2-1	CASSVSPGLESNEQFF	TGTGCCAGCAGCGTGTCACCGGGACTAGAAAGCAATGAGCAGTTCTTC
TRBD1	TRBV19	-	TRBJ1-2	CASSNDRGTIYGYTF	TGTGCCAGTAGTAACGACAGGGGAACTATCTATGGCTACACCTTC
-	TRBV19	-	TRBJ1-3	CATQRAGAGNTIYF	TGTGCCACTCAACGGGCGGGCGCCGGAAACACCATATATTTT
-	TRBV4-2	-	TRBJ1-1	CASSQDPSAANVGEAFF	TGTGCCAGCAGCCAAGATCCCTCAGCAGCGAACGTGGGTGAAGCTTTCTTT
TRBD2	TRBV28	once	TRBJ2-7	CANPSRLAGSSYEQYF	TGTGCCAACCCTAGTCGTCTAGCGGGTAGCTCCTACGAGCAGTACTTC
-	TRBV5-1	-	TRBJ2-7	CASSLDEYPYEQYF	TGCGCCAGCAGCTTGGATGAGTACCCCTACGAGCAGTACTTC
TRBD2	TRBV6-6	-	TRBJ2-3	CASSPGTSGSHRRVTDTQYF	TGTGCCAGCAGCCCCGGGACTAGCGGGAGTCATCGGAGGGTCACAGATACGCAGTATTTT
TRBD1	TRBV9	-	TRBJ1-1	CASSAGGMNTEAFF	TGTGCCAGCAGCGCAGGGGGTATGAACACTGAAGCTTTCTTT
-	TRBV4-1	few	TRBJ1-6	CASSQGIGQNNSPLHF	TGCGCCAGCAGCCAGGGTATTGGACAAAATAATTCACCCCTCCACTTT
TRBD2	TRBV11-2	-	TRBJ2-3	CASNTGLGTDTQYF	TGTGCCAGCAACACGGGACTAGGCACAGATACGCAGTATTTT
-	TRBV6-5	-	TRBJ1-3	CASSRTSGNTIYF	TGTGCCAGCAGTCGGACTTCTGGAAACACCATATATTTT
-	TRBV7-9	-	TRBJ1-6	CASSSTGMSNSPLHF	TGTGCCAGCAGCTCCACAGGGATGTCTAATTCACCCCTCCACTTT
-	TRBV9	-	TRBJ2-1	CASSPRGFNEQFF	TGTGCCAGCAGCCCCAGAGGCTTCAATGAGCAGTTCTTC
TRBD1	TRBV28	-	TRBJ1-5	CASSLRDRGNQPQHF	TGTGCCAGCAGTTTACGGGACAGGGGCAATCAGCCCCAGCATTTT
TRBD2	TRBV9	-	TRBJ2-2	CASSVDLAGGLITGELFF	TGTGCCAGCAGCGTCGACCTAGCGGGAGGTTTGATCACCGGGGAGCTGTTTTTT
-	TRBV18	-	TRBJ1-2	CASSPEGTGSYGYTF	TGTGCCAGCTCACCGGAGGGGACGGGGTCGTATGGCTACACCTTC
-	TRBV5-6	-	TRBJ2-1	CASSLAGFHNEQFF	TGTGCCAGCAGCTTGGCGGGTTTCCACAATGAGCAGTTCTTC
-	TRBV7-9	-	TRBJ2-3	CASSSWQGTDTQYF	TGTGCCAGCAGCTCATGGCAAGGCACAGATACGCAGTATTTT
TRBD1	TRBV7-2	-	TRBJ1-5	CASSLLGQGNQPQHF	TGTGCCAGCAGCTTACTCGGACAGGGGAATCAGCCCCAGCATTTT
TRBD2	TRBV18	once	TRBJ2-1	CASWAGEGNEQFF	TGTGCCAGCTGGGCGGGAGAGGGCAATGAGCAGTTCTTC
-	TRBV5-1	-	TRBJ1-1	CASSLGAENTEAFF	TGCGCCAGCAGCTTGGGAGCTGAGAACACTGAAGCTTTCTTT
TRBD2	TRBV7-2	once	TRBJ2-5	CASRRLAGYQETQYF	TGTGCCAGCAGGCGGCTAGCGGGCTACCAAGAGACCCAGTACTTC
TRBD2	TRBV6-5	-	TRBJ2-7	CASSGRTHTYEQYF	TGTGCCAGCAGCGGGAGGACACACACCTACGAGCAGTACTTC
-	TRBV5-5	-	TRBJ2-1	CASSLGPGSSYNEQFF	TGTGCCAGCAGCTTGGGCCCGGGGTCCTCCTACAATGAGCAGTTCTTC